Below are 5 T cell receptor beta chains sequenced from a single sample in a study of blood T cells in healthy people across ages. Together with a sample-barcoded 5' primer, a J-beta primer mix was included in a second PCR lasting about 6 to 11 cycles. TCRdb analysed the 5' RACE reads with MiXCR anew, one entry per CDR3 protein. Of approximately 800,000 distinct CDR3 sequences detected, 20% to 30% appear once; the ten largest clones hold 2.5% to 3.5%. The same sample was also used in a study of T cells of mothers and their children.

The sample taken for sequencing was blood. Receptor source: a boy under 18 in good health.

The V and J genes are TRBV6-5 and TRBJ2-3; TRBD2 aligns across 12 bases. Looked up from germline, CDR1 is MNHEY and CDR2 is SVGAGI. V shed 5 bases, J shed 0 bases, and the junction held 0 bases outside the gene matches. This CDR3 region has 15 residues. CDR3 nucleotide sequence: TGTGCCAGCAGTACTAGCGGGGGGAGCACAGATACGCAGTATTTT. It codes for CASSTSGGSTDTQYF.

This clonotype showed up just a few times. V usage is TRBV27 and J usage is TRBJ2-1; 7 nucleotides match TRBD1. CDR1 MNHEY and CDR2 SMNVEV come from the germline V gene (reference sequence). V lost 4 bases and J lost 2; bases outside the gene matches: 8. This CDR3 spans 16 amino acids. The CDR3 DNA reads TGTGCCAGCAGTTCCACCTGGGACAGAACCTACAATGAGCAGTTCTTC. Amino acid sequence: CASSSTWDRTYNEQFF.

The chain joins TRBV6-2 or TRBV6-3 to TRBJ2-7; 8 nucleotides match TRBD2. The junction had 7 bases not matched to a gene; V was cut back by 0 bases and J by 0 bases. The length of the CDR3 is 17 residues. Looked up from germline, CDR1 is MNHEY and CDR2 is SVGEGT. CDR3: CASSYSTSGGSSYEQYF. CDR3 nucleotide sequence: TGTGCCAGCAGTTACTCGACGAGCGGGGGAAGCTCCTACGAGCAGTACTTC.

The chain links TRBV5-5 to TRBJ2-4, with 7 bases identical to TRBD1. V lost 3 bases and J lost 2; bases outside the gene matches: 5. This CDR3 is 15 amino acids long. Germline V gives CDR1 SGHKS, CDR2 YYEKEE (reference sequence). The CDR3 is CASSSIQGTKNIQYF. CDR3 bases: TGTGCCAGCAGCTCGATACAGGGGACCAAAAACATTCAGTACTTC.

The chain employs TRBV7-9 and TRBJ2-5; D is perhaps TRBD1 (5 bases). The V gene's germline CDR1 is SEHNR and CDR2 FQNEAQ (reference sequence). V was shortened by 2 bases and J by 2 bases, with 15 bases between the two germline ends. The CDR3 contains 16 residues. CDR3 in DNA: TGTGCCAGCAGCTTAAATAGCAGGGTGCTTCAAGAGACCCAGTACTTC. As protein: CASSLNSRVLQETQYF.